This T cell receptor beta chain was captured by sequencing in a study of blood T cell repertoires in COVID-19. In the study overall: There were acute and convalescent COVID-19 samples, and they came from the United States, Italy and Spain. T cells, B-cell-depleted T cells, or PBMCs provided the cDNA or gDNA that served as material.

V lost 8 bases, J lost 9 bases, and 19 bases stayed unmatched. This CDR3 is 16 amino acids long. Per germline, CDR1 MNHNY and CDR2 SVGAGI (reference sequence). In the study's own analysis: Reference gene primer amplification gave estimated nucleated cell counts. Method: immunoSEQ multiplex PCR; TCRdb's copy keeps in-frame clones and lacks some. V and J calls and clone size are given by that table; D and trimming were obtained from the DNA. Here the sample spans more than 90,000 clones, about 80% being singletons. The specimen was peripheral blood. This sequence was found in a human donor in a cohort sampled during active COVID-19. The V and J genes are TRBV6-6 and TRBJ1-5; 7 nucleotides agree with TRBD1. The CDR3, as DNA: TGTGCCAGCCAGACTACAACCAGGGGGATGATAGGGCCCCAGCATTTT. Protein sequence: CASQTTTRGMIGPQHF.